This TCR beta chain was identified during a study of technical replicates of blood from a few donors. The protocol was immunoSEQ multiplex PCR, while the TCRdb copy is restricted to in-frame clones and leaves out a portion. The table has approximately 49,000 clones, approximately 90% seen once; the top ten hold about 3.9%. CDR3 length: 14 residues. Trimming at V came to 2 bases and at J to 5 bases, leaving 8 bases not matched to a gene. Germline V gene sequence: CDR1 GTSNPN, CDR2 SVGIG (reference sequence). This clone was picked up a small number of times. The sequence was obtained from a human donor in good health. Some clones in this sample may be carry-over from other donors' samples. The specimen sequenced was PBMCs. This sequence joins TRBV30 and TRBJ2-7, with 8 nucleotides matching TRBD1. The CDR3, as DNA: TGTGCCTGGAGTACCCCAGGGGGCCTCAACGAGCAGTACTTC. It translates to CAWSTPGGLNEQYF.